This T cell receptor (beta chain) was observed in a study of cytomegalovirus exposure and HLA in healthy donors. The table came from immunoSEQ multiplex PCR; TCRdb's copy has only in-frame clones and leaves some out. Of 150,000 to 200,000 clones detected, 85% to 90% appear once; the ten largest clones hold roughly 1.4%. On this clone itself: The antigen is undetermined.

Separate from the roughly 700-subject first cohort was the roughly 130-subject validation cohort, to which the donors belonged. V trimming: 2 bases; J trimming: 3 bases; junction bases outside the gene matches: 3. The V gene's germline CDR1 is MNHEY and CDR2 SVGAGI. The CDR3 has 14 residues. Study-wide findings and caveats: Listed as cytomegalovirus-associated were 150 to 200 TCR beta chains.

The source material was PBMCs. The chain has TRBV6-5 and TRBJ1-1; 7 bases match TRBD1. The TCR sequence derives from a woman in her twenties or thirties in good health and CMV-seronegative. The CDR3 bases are TGTGCCAGCAGTTACGCAGGGGGTGACACTGAAGCTTTCTTT. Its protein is CASSYAGGDTEAFF.